The clone carrying this TCR beta chain was detected ten times or more. The antigen is unknown. Trimming stripped 6 bases from V and 2 bases from J, with 11 bases between. The V gene's germline CDR1 is MDHEN and CDR2 SYDVKM. The length of the CDR3 is 14 residues. The sample is drawn from a study of CD8 T cells in ankylosing spondylitis. Findings and caveats of the study: There was a TCR beta motif, made of several highly homologous variants, that appeared characteristic of ankylosing spondylitis blood. Prior work had noted some motif variants in reactive arthritis blood and synovial fluid. Disease-linked clones bore a CD8+ phenotype, appearing relatively rarely in peripheral blood. Matched ankylosing spondylitis synovial fluid reportedly showed significant enrichment of disease-linked clones.

With molecular barcodes, quantitative 5'-RACE was used to make the TCR beta libraries. TCRdb reprocessed the 5' RACE reads with MiXCR, giving one entry per CDR3 protein. This sample has 250,000 to 350,000 distinct CDR3 sequences, with 8% found just once. This receptor was obtained from a male donor with ankylosing spondylitis. The chain couples TRBV28 to TRBJ1-5; D remains unclear. Sample: blood, either unsorted or a sorted T cell fraction (not recorded which). The CDR3 region is CASSPLGGNQPQHF. CDR3 bases: TGTGCCAGCAGCCCCCTTGGGGGCAATCAGCCCCAGCATTTT.